This entry lists 3 T cell receptor beta chains sequenced from one sample in a study of shared T cell receptors in the human thymus (dated by TCRdb to the early 2020s). The library was produced with the immunoSEQ multiplex PCR assay. TCRdb retrieved this table from immuneACCESS and kept in-frame rearrangements only. Not all clones are present; in checked studies, unresolved V genes account for under half, and no reason is known for the remainder. For this sample there are 600,000 to 900,000 clones; 70% to 90% appear just once. Of the sample, 0.008% to 0.011% is held by the ten largest clones. Separately, the same data were catalogued under a study of human thymus T cells.

Sequencing was carried out using thymocytes. Receptors originate from a girl under three years old with a congenital heart defect. Donor details come from another sample of the same person, matched by shared clones.

The J gene is TRBJ1-2, the V gene TRBV12-5; D is possibly TRBD1 (6 bases). CDR3 length: 15 residues. V lost 5 bases to trimming and J lost 8 bases, with 21 bases between them. The germline V gene encodes CDR1 LGHNT and CDR2 FRNRAP. In nucleotides, the CDR3 is TGTGCTAGTGGTGGCGAACAGGGTCCTAGGGGGGGCTACACCTTC. Protein sequence: CASGGEQGPRGGYTF. Full variable domain (missing parts from reference TRBV12-5 and TRBJ1-2): DARVTQTPRHKVTEMGQEVTMRCQPILGHNTVFWYRQTMMQGLELLAYFRNRAPLDDSGMPKDRFSAEMPDATLATLKIQPSEPRDSAVYFCASGGEQGPRGGYTFGSGTRLTVV.

The chain couples TRBV6-5 to TRBJ1-1; D call uncertain. CDR3 length: 13 residues. The germline V gene has CDR1 MNHEY and CDR2 SVGAGI. Trimming stripped 6 bases from V and 0 bases from J, with 8 bases between. CDR3 in DNA: TGTGCCAGCAGAGAGAAGTTGAACACTGAAGCTTTCTTT. It translates to CASREKLNTEAFF.

CDR3 loop: CASSQAQGGWGNTEAFF. The DNA of the CDR3 is TGTGCCAGCAGCCAAGCACAGGGGGGCTGGGGGAACACTGAAGCTTTCTTT. The V and J genes are TRBV14 and TRBJ1-1; 8 nucleotides line up with TRBD1. Looked up from germline, CDR1 is SGHDN and CDR2 is FVKESK. The CDR3 runs 17 residues. Trimming at V came to 1 base and at J to 1 base, leaving 8 bases not matched to a gene.